The 10 T cell receptor beta chains presented below share a single source sample, sequenced in a study of shared clonotypes between healthy human individuals. Sequencing used immunoSEQ multiplex PCR; TCRdb keeps in-frame clones, though not all of them. There are under 2,000,000 clones in the sample; around 96% occur only once, and around 1% lies in the top ten. Naive CD8 cells lacked CD45RO and underwent positive selection for CCR7, leaving out terminally differentiated effector memory CD45RA+ cells. Sequencing was done on a sample of naive CD8+ T cells sorted from blood. These receptors all stem from a man younger than 30 in good health.

The chain recombines TRBV13 with TRBJ2-7; D is possibly TRBD1 or TRBD2 (5 bases each). Trimming took off 0 bases at V and 1 base at J, with 10 bases between the two ends. The CDR3 has 15 residues. Per the germline V gene, CDR1 is PRHDT and CDR2 is FYEKMQ (reference sequence). CDR3 protein: CASSLGGVLSYEQYF. The CDR3 DNA sequence: TGTGCCAGCAGCTTAGGGGGGGTTCTTTCCTACGAGCAGTACTTC.

This chain connects TRBV6-6 to TRBJ1-1; 8 bases fit TRBD1. Trimming removed 5 bases from V and 1 base from J; junction bases left unmatched: 3. CDR1 MNHNY and CDR2 SVGAGI come from the germline V gene (reference sequence). CDR3 size: 14 residues. The CDR3 loop is CASSQTGGNTEAFF. Here the CDR3 DNA reads TGTGCCAGCAGTCAAACAGGGGGGAACACTGAAGCTTTCTTT.

Written as DNA, the CDR3 is TGTGCCAGCAGCTTAGTTGGGACAGTTACCTACGAGCAGTACTTC. This gives the protein CASSLVGTVTYEQYF. The chain uses TRBV7-9 and TRBJ2-7; TRBD1 aligns across 7 bases. The ends lost 1 base at V and 2 bases at J; junction bases unmatched: 5. CDR1 and CDR2 from the germline V gene are SEHNR and FQNEAQ (reference sequence). This CDR3 spans 15 amino acids.

The V gene is TRBV6-5, the J gene TRBJ2-7, with a tentative D call TRBD1 (6 bases). The CDR3 is 14 residues long. Per germline, CDR1 MNHEY and CDR2 SVGAGI. V was pared by 0 bases and J by 7 bases, with 13 bases between. The chain's CDR3 is CASSYSDRAEEQYF. DNA of the CDR3: TGTGCCAGCAGTTACTCGGACAGAGCGGAAGAGCAGTACTTC.

This chain links TRBV13 with TRBJ2-1; the match to TRBD2 covers 7 bases. The CDR3 covers 15 residues. Per germline, CDR1 PRHDT and CDR2 FYEKMQ (reference sequence). Losses at the gene ends were 5 bases for V and 6 bases for J; bases not matched to a gene: 10. CDR3 DNA sequence: TGTGCCAGCAGCGGTCCACTAGCGCGAACCAATGAGCAGTTCTTC. It specifies CASSGPLARTNEQFF.

This chain connects TRBV14 to TRBJ2-5, with D possibly matching TRBD1 (5 bases). There are 17 residues in the CDR3. Germline V gives CDR1 SGHDN, CDR2 FVKESK. Trimming removed 0 bases at V and 2 bases at J, with 16 bases between. CDR3 sequence reads: CASSQDEAAGIQETQYF. CDR3 sequence (DNA): TGTGCCAGCAGCCAAGATGAGGCGGCAGGGATTCAAGAGACCCAGTACTTC.

This chain uses TRBV11-3 with TRBJ1-1, with a tentative D call TRBD1 (5 bases). This CDR3 region has 12 residues. V lost 9 bases and J lost 4, with 12 bases in between. Germline V gene data show CDR1 as SGHNT and CDR2 as YENEEA. The CDR3 loop reads CARKGVGTEAFF. The DNA for the CDR3 is TGTGCCAGAAAAGGGGTTGGCACTGAAGCTTTCTTT.

The sample holds one count of this clone. The rearrangement joins TRBV11-2 to TRBJ2-7; 7 bases are shared with TRBD1. The junction had 4 bases not matched to a gene; V was cut back by 3 bases and J by 2 bases. Germline values: CDR1 SGHAT, CDR2 FQNNGV. This CDR3 spans 14 amino acids. CDR3 bases: TGTGCCAGCAGCTTGACAGGGCTTACCTACGAGCAGTACTTC. Protein: CASSLTGLTYEQYF.

The V call is TRBV27, the J call TRBJ1-5, with D uncertain. The CDR3 sequence is 13 residues long. Trimming stripped 6 bases from V and 8 bases from J, with 14 bases between. Germline V gene data show CDR1 as MNHEY and CDR2 as SMNVEV (reference sequence). The CDR3 nucleotides read TGTGCCAGCAGACGACCCGGTTTGAAGCCCCAGCATTTT. Protein sequence: CASRRPGLKPQHF.

The rearrangement uses TRBV7-9 and TRBJ1-3; TRBD1 agrees at 11 bases. Germline CDR1 reads SEHNR; CDR2 reads FQNEAQ (reference sequence). The CDR3 consists of 16 residues. V lost 1 base, J lost 4 bases, and 3 bases stayed unmatched. CDR3 amino acids: CASSLEDRGHGNTIYF. The DNA of the CDR3 is TGTGCCAGCAGCTTAGAGGACAGGGGGCACGGAAACACCATATATTTT.